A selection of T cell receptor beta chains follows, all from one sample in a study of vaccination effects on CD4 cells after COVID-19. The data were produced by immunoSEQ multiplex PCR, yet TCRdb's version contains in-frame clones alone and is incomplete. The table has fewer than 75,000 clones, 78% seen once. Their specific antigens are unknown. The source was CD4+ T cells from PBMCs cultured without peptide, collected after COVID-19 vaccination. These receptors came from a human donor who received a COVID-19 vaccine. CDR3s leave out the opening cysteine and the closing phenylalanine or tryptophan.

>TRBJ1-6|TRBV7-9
ASSLGLAGSSPLH
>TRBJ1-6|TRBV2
ASSESGGQNNSPLH
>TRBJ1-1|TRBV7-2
ASSSRGLTEAF
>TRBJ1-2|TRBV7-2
ASSLEGRNVNYGYT
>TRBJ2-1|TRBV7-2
ASSSVAGGYNEQF
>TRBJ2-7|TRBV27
ASSSRLADGPYEQY
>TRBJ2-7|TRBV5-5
ASSLGQGAMEQY
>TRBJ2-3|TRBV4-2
ASSQGVSGKVDTQY
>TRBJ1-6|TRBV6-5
ASREGNYNSPLH
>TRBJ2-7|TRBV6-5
ASSYSIRSSYEQY
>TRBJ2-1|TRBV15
ATSRAAGTGWNEQF
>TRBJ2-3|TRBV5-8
ASSATGRSTDTQY
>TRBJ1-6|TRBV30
AWSSRDRGSPLH
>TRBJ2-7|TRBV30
AWSVGGEQY
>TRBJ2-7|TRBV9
ASSAPNSFQQY
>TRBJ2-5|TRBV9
ASSVADQETQY
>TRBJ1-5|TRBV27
ASSFPRDLNQPQH
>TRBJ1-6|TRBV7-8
ASSLQRANSPLH
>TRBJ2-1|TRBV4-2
ASSQEVNTYYNEQF
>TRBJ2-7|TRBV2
ASVAKRETGEQY
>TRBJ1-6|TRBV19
ASTYRDPGRSPLH
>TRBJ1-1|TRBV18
ASSRTGQNTEAF
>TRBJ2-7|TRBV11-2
ASTSPRGVEQY
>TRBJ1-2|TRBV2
ASTPRWADGYT
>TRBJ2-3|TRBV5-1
ASSWKGADTQY
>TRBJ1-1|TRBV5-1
ASSLVPNTEAF
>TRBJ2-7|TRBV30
AWSFGEAYEQY
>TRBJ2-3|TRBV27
ASSPSTDTQY
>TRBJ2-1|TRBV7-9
ASSLGGGRSMDEQF
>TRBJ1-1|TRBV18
ASSPGQATSYTEAF
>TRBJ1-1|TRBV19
ASSIGQVNTEAF
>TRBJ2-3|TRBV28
ASSLPSTDTQY
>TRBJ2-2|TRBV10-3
AISDRVAGSNTGELF
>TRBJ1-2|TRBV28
ASSRDRGGYGYT
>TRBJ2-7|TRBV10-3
AISEAGYEQY